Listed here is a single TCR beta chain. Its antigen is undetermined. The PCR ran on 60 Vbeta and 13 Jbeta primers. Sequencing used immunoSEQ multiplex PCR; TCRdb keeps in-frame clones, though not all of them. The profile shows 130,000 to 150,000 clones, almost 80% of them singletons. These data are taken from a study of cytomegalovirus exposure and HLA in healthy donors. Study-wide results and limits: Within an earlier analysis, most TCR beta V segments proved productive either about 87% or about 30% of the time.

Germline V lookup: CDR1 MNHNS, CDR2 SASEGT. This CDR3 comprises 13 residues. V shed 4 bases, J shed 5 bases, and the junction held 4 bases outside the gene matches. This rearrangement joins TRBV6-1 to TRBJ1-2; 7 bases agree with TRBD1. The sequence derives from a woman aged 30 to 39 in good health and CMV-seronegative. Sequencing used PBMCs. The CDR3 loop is CASSVRQGYGYTF. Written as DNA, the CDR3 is TGTGCCAGCAGTGTAAGACAGGGTTATGGCTACACCTTC.